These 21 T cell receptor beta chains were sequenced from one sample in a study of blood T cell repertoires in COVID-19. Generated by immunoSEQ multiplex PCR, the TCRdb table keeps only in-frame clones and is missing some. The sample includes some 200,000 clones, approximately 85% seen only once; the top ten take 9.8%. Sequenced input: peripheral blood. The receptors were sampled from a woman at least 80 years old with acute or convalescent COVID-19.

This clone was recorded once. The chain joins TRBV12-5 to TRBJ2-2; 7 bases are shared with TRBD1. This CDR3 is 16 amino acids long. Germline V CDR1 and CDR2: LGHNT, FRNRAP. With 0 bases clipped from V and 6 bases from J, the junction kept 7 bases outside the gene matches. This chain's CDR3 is CASGLVQGLHAGELFF. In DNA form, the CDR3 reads TGTGCTAGTGGTTTGGTACAGGGGTTACACGCCGGGGAGCTGTTTTTT.

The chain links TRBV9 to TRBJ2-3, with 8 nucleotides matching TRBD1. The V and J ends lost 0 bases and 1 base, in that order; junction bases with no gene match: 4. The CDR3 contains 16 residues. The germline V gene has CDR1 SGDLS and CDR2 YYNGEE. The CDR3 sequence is CASSVGVTGGTDTQYF. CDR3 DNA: TGTGCCAGCAGCGTAGGCGTGACAGGGGGCACAGATACGCAGTATTTT.

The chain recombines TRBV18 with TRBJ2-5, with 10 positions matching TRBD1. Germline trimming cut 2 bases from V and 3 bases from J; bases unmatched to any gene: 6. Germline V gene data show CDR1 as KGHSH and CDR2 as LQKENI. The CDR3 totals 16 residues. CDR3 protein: CASSPSGTGVKETQYF. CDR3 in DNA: TGTGCCAGCTCACCATCCGGGACAGGGGTTAAAGAGACCCAGTACTTC. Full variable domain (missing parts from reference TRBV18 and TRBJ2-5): NAGVMQNPRHLVRRRGQEARLRCSPMKGHSHVYWYRQLPEEGLKFMVYLQKENIIDESGMPKERFSAEFPKEGPSILRIQQVVRGDSAAYFCASSPSGTGVKETQYFGPGTRLLVL.

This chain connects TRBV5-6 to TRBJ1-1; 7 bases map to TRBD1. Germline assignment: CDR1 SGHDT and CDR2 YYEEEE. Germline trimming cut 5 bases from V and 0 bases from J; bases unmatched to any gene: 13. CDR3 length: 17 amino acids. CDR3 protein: CASSRYRGYTMNTEAFF. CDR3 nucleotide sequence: TGTGCCAGCAGTAGGTACAGGGGCTACACCATGAACACTGAAGCTTTCTTT.

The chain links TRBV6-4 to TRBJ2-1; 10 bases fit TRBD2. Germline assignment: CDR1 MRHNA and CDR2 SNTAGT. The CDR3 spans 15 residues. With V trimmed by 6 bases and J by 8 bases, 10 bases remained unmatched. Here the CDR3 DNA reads TGTGCCAGCAGCGGGCTAAGCGGGAGGGAGGATGAGCAGTTCTTC. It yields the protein CASSGLSGREDEQFF.

The CDR3 sequence: CASSRGAAFSSFHEQFF. CDR3 DNA: TGTGCCAGTAGCCGGGGGGCGGCTTTCTCCTCCTTCCATGAGCAGTTCTTC. The chain employs TRBV19 and TRBJ2-1; the D gene is possibly TRBD2 (7 bases). V lost 6 bases, J lost 8 bases, and 26 bases lay in between. The germline V gene has CDR1 LNHDA and CDR2 SQIVND (reference sequence). The CDR3 totals 17 residues.

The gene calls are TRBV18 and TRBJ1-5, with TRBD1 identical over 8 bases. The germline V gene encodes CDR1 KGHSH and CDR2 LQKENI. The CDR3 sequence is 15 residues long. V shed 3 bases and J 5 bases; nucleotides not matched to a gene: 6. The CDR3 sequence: CASSPTETGDQPQHF. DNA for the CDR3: TGTGCCAGCTCACCCACCGAGACAGGGGATCAGCCCCAGCATTTT.

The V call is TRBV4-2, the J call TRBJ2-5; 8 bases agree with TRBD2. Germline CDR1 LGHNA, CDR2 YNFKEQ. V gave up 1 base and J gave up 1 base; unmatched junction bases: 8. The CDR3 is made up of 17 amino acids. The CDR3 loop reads CASSQGRSGALQETQYF. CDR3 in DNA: TGTGCCAGCAGCCAAGGTCGTAGCGGGGCGCTCCAAGAGACCCAGTACTTC.

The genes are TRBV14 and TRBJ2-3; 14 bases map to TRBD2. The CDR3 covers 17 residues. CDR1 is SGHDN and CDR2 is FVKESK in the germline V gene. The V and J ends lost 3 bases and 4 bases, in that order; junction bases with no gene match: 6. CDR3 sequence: CASSHPGLAGVSDTQYF. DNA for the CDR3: TGTGCCAGCAGCCACCCGGGACTAGCGGGAGTATCAGATACGCAGTATTTT. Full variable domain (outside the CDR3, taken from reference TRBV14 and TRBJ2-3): EAGVTQFPSHSVIEKGQTVTLRCDPISGHDNLYWYRRVMGKEIKFLLHFVKESKQDESGMPNNRFLAERTGGTYSTLKVQPAELEDSGVYFCASSHPGLAGVSDTQYFGPGTRLTVL.

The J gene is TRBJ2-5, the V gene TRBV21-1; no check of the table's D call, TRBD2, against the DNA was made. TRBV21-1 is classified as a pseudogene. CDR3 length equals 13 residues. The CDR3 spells CASRGGAQETQYF. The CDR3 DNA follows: TGTGCCTCACGAGGGGGGGCTCAAGAGACCCAGTACTTC.

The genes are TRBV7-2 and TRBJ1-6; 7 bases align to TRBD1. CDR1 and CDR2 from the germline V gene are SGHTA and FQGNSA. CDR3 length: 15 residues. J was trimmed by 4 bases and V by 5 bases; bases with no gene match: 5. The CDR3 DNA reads TGTGCCAGCAGCACCGGGACAGCTTATAATTCACCCCTCCACTTT. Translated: CASSTGTAYNSPLHF.

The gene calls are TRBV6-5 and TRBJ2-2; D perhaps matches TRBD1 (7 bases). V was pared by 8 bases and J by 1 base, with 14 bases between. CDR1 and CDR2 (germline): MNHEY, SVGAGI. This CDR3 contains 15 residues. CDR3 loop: CASARQGLNTGELFF. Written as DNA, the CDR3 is TGTGCCAGCGCCAGACAGGGACTGAACACCGGGGAGCTGTTTTTT.

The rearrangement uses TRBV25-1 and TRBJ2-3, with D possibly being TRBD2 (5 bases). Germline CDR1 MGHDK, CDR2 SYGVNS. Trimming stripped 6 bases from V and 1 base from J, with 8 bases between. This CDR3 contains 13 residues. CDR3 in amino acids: CASRRAGTDTQYF. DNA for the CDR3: TGTGCCAGCAGGCGGGCAGGCACAGATACGCAGTATTTT.

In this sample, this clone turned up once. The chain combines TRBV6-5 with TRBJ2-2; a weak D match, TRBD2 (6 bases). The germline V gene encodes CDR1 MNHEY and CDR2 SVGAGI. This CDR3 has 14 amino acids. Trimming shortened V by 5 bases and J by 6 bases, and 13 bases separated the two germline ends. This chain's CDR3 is CASSSQPGAGELFF. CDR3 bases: TGTGCCAGCAGTAGTCAGCCGGGGGCCGGGGAGCTGTTTTTT.

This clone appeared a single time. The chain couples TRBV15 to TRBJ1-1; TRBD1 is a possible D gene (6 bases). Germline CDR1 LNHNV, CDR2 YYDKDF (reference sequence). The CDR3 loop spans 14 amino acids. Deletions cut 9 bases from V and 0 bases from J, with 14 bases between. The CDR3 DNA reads TGTGCCACTACCAAGGACAGACTGAACACTGAAGCTTTCTTT. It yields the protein CATTKDRLNTEAFF.

CDR3 in DNA: TGCGCCAGCAGCTTGTCCCCTAGCGGAGGACAGACCCAGTACTTC. This gives the protein CASSLSPSGGQTQYF. V gene TRBV5-1 combines with J gene TRBJ2-5, with TRBD2 matching over 7 bases. The V gene's germline CDR1 is SGHRS and CDR2 YFSETQ. The CDR3 covers 15 residues. V gave up 1 base and J gave up 6 bases; unmatched junction bases: 9.

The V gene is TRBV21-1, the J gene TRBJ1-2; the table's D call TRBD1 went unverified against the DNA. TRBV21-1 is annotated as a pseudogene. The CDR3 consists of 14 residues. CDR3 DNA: TGTGCCAGCAGCCAAAGACAGGGGAACTATGGCTACACCTTC. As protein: CASSQRQGNYGYTF.

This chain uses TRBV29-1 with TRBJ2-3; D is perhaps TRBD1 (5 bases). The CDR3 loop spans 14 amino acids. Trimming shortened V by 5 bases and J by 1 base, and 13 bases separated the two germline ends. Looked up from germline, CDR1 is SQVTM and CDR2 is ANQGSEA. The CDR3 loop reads CSVSPQGGTDTQYF. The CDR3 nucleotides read TGCAGCGTTTCCCCCCAAGGGGGCACAGATACGCAGTATTTT.

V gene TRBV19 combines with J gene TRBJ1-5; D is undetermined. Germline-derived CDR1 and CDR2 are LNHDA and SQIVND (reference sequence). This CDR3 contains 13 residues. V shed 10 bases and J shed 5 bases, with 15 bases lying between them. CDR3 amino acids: CATTIGPDQPQHF. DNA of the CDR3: TGTGCCACAACAATTGGGCCTGATCAGCCCCAGCATTTT.

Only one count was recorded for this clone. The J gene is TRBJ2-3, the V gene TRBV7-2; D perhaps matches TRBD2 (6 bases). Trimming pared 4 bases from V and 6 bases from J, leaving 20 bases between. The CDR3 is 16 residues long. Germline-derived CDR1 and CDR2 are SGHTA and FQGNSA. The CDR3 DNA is TGTGCCAGCAGCTCGAGGCGGGGTATCACGTCGGATACGCAGTATTTT. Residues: CASSSRRGITSDTQYF.

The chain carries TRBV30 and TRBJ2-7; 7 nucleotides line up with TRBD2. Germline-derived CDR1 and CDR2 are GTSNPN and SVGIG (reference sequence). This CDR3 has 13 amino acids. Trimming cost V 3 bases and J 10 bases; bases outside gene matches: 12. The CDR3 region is CAWRGGTIWRQYF. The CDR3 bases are TGTGCCTGGAGGGGAGGGACGATCTGGCGCCAGTACTTC.